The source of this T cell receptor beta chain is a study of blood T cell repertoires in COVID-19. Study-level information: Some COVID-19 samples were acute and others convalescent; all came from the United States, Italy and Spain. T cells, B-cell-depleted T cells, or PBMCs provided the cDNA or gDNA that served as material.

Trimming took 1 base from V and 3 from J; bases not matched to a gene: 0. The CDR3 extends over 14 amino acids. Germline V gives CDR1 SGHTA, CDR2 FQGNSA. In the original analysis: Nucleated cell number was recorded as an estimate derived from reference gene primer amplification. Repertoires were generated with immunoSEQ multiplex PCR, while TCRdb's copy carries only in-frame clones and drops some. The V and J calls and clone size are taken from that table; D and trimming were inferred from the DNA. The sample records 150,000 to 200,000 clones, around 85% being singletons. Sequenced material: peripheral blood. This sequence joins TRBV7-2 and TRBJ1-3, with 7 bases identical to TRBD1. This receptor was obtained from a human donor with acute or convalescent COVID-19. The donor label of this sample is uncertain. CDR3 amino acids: CASSLGQGGNTIYF. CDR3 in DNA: TGTGCCAGCAGCTTAGGACAGGGTGGAAACACCATATATTTT.